This entry concerns a single TCR beta chain. Its matching antigen is unknown. The data are from a study of CXCR3-negative and CXCR3-positive naive CD8 T cells. Study-wide findings and caveats: Memory CD8+ cells had much lower diversity, and both naive subsets had comparably high diversity.

The CDR3 runs to 17 residues. 5' RACE with UMI labels generated the TRB cDNA libraries. One entry per CDR3 protein, without DNA, is what TCRdb gives after re-calling the 5' RACE reads. Here the sample table reports several thousand distinct CDR3 sequences. The sequencing input was naive CXCR3- CD8+ T cells from blood. Stated subset: CD45RO-CCR7+CD27+CD95- naive CD8+ T cells lacking CXCR3 (TNR3-). The chain couples TRBV21-1 to TRBJ2-6. TRBV21-1 is designated a pseudogene. This receptor was taken from a human donor in good health. Some clones in this sample may be carry-over from other donors' samples. The CDR3 region is CASDRTSLPSGANVLTF.